Listed below are T cell receptor beta chains from one sample, sequenced in a study of T cell therapy after organ transplantation. What these receptors recognize is not known. Libraries were prepared by immunoSEQ multiplex PCR; TCRdb keeps only in-frame clonotypes and omits some of them. The repertoire holds 20,000 to 25,000 clones, with roughly 89% as singletons. The specimen comprised CD8+ T cells from blood, sampled after autologous CMV-specific T cell therapy. These receptors were obtained from a human patient who had received a solid organ transplant and had CMV disease. Some T cells may be provided by the graft donor. Both conserved end residues are part of each CDR3. The D gene is left open where the match is weak. Clone size, where shown, is once, few, many, or a class for clones that have expanded.

d_call: TRBD1; cdr3_length: 15; v_call: TRBV7-9; clone_size: .; j_call: TRBJ2-7; cdr3_nt: TGTGCCAGCAGTCCGGGACAGGACCTCCGGTACGAGCAGTACTTC; cdr3_aa: CASSPGQDLRYEQYF
d_call: .; cdr3_length: 16; v_call: TRBV6-5; clone_size: .; j_call: TRBJ1-5; cdr3_nt: TGTGCCAGCAGTTACTCGTCAGGGGCAAGCAATCAGCCCCAGCATTTT; cdr3_aa: CASSYSSGASNQPQHF
d_call: .; cdr3_length: 13; v_call: TRBV6-5; clone_size: .; j_call: TRBJ1-5; cdr3_nt: TGTGCCAGCAGTTACGGACCGGAATGGCCCCAGCATTTT; cdr3_aa: CASSYGPEWPQHF
d_call: .; cdr3_length: 13; v_call: TRBV27; clone_size: .; j_call: TRBJ2-7; cdr3_nt: TGTGCCAGCATGCCACGAGGTGATTACGAGCAGTACTTC; cdr3_aa: CASMPRGDYEQYF
d_call: TRBD2; cdr3_length: 15; v_call: TRBV7-3; clone_size: once; j_call: TRBJ2-5; cdr3_nt: TGTGCCAGCAGCTTAAACAGCGGGGGGGCAGAGACCCAGTACTTC; cdr3_aa: CASSLNSGGAETQYF
d_call: .; cdr3_length: 14; v_call: TRBV5-4; clone_size: .; j_call: TRBJ1-2; cdr3_nt: TGTGCCAGCAGCTTGGGGGGAGCTAACTATGGCTACACCTTC; cdr3_aa: CASSLGGANYGYTF
d_call: TRBD2; cdr3_length: 18; v_call: TRBV7-2; clone_size: .; j_call: TRBJ2-1; cdr3_nt: TGTGCCAGCAGTCACCCGCGGCTAGCGGGAGGGAACTACAATGAGCAGTTCTTC; cdr3_aa: CASSHPRLAGGNYNEQFF
d_call: TRBD1; cdr3_length: 15; v_call: TRBV11-1; clone_size: .; j_call: TRBJ2-5; cdr3_nt: TGTGCCAGCAGCCCGGGACAGGGGCGCCAAGAGACCCAGTACTTC; cdr3_aa: CASSPGQGRQETQYF
d_call: .; cdr3_length: 13; v_call: TRBV19; clone_size: few; j_call: TRBJ1-1; cdr3_nt: TGTGCCAGTAGTCTCGGACTGGGAACTGAAGCTTTCTTT; cdr3_aa: CASSLGLGTEAFF
d_call: TRBD1; cdr3_length: 13; v_call: TRBV29-1; clone_size: .; j_call: TRBJ2-7; cdr3_nt: TGCAGCGTCTGGACAGGGACCGTGGGCGAGCAGTACTTC; cdr3_aa: CSVWTGTVGEQYF
d_call: .; cdr3_length: 14; v_call: TRBV19; clone_size: .; j_call: TRBJ2-1; cdr3_nt: TGTGCCAGTAGTCCCGGCCTTTTCTACAATGAGCAGTTCTTC; cdr3_aa: CASSPGLFYNEQFF
d_call: .; cdr3_length: 13; v_call: TRBV2; clone_size: few; j_call: TRBJ2-1; cdr3_nt: TGTGCCAGCGGGCCCAGCTCCTACAATGAGCAGTTCTTC; cdr3_aa: CASGPSSYNEQFF
d_call: TRBD2; cdr3_length: 15; v_call: TRBV6-5; clone_size: .; j_call: TRBJ2-1; cdr3_nt: TGTGCCAGCAGTTACAAGGCGGGGGGGCACGTTGAGCAGTTCTTC; cdr3_aa: CASSYKAGGHVEQFF
d_call: .; cdr3_length: 14; v_call: TRBV4-3; clone_size: .; j_call: TRBJ2-1; cdr3_nt: TGCGCCAGCAGCCATGAGCGGGACAACGATGAGCAGTTCTTC; cdr3_aa: CASSHERDNDEQFF
d_call: TRBD1; cdr3_length: 14; v_call: TRBV27; clone_size: .; j_call: TRBJ2-1; cdr3_nt: TGTGCCAGCAGGGACAGGGTTCCAATTAGTGAGCAGTTCTTC; cdr3_aa: CASRDRVPISEQFF
d_call: TRBD1; cdr3_length: 15; v_call: TRBV9; clone_size: .; j_call: TRBJ1-2; cdr3_nt: TGTGCCAGCAGCGTAGGGGGACAGGGGAGCTATGGCTACACCTTC; cdr3_aa: CASSVGGQGSYGYTF
d_call: .; cdr3_length: 15; v_call: TRBV7-8; clone_size: .; j_call: TRBJ1-5; cdr3_nt: TGTGCCAGCAGCTTAGCGGCCCAGGTTGATCAGCCCCAGCATTTT; cdr3_aa: CASSLAAQVDQPQHF
d_call: .; cdr3_length: 14; v_call: TRBV5-6; clone_size: few; j_call: TRBJ1-2; cdr3_nt: TGTGCCAGCAGCTTGGACGTTTTTAACTATGGCTACACCTTC; cdr3_aa: CASSLDVFNYGYTF
d_call: .; cdr3_length: 13; v_call: TRBV7-3; clone_size: once; j_call: TRBJ2-3; cdr3_nt: TGTGCCAGCAGCCCCATCGGGGGAGATACGCAGTATTTT; cdr3_aa: CASSPIGGDTQYF
d_call: .; cdr3_length: 12; v_call: TRBV6-1; clone_size: .; j_call: TRBJ2-1; cdr3_nt: TGTGCCAGCAGTGAGACGAACTATGAGCAGTTCTTC; cdr3_aa: CASSETNYEQFF
d_call: .; cdr3_length: 13; v_call: TRBV7-6; clone_size: once; j_call: TRBJ1-1; cdr3_nt: TGCGCCAGCAGCCAAGCCGAGGGCACTGAAGCTTTCTTT; cdr3_aa: CASSQAEGTEAFF
d_call: TRBD2; cdr3_length: 15; v_call: TRBV27; clone_size: .; j_call: TRBJ2-7; cdr3_nt: TGTGCCAGCAGTTTAGGTACGGGGGGGTACCACGAGCAGTACTTC; cdr3_aa: CASSLGTGGYHEQYF
d_call: .; cdr3_length: 15; v_call: TRBV28; clone_size: once; j_call: TRBJ1-5; cdr3_nt: TGTGCCAGCAGTTTGGGGACATTTAGCAATCAGCCCCAGCATTTT; cdr3_aa: CASSLGTFSNQPQHF
d_call: .; cdr3_length: 12; v_call: TRBV7-9; clone_size: few; j_call: TRBJ1-5; cdr3_nt: TGTGCCAGCAGCTTATATTTGGGGCCCCAGCATTTT; cdr3_aa: CASSLYLGPQHF
d_call: TRBD2; cdr3_length: 16; v_call: TRBV4-1; clone_size: .; j_call: TRBJ2-3; cdr3_nt: TGCGCCAGCAGCCAAGATGATAGCGGGGGCACAGATACGCAGTATTTT; cdr3_aa: CASSQDDSGGTDTQYF
d_call: .; cdr3_length: 14; v_call: TRBV28; clone_size: few; j_call: TRBJ2-3; cdr3_nt: TGTGCCAGCAGTTTCGGGGTCTCCGCAGATACGCAGTATTTT; cdr3_aa: CASSFGVSADTQYF
d_call: .; cdr3_length: 13; v_call: TRBV7-9; clone_size: .; j_call: TRBJ1-1; cdr3_nt: TGTGCCAGCAGCCCGGAGGGGGTCACTGAAGCTTTCTTT; cdr3_aa: CASSPEGVTEAFF
d_call: .; cdr3_length: 13; v_call: TRBV13; clone_size: .; j_call: TRBJ2-7; cdr3_nt: TGTGCCAGCAGCCGCTCGGAATCCTACGAGCAGTACTTC; cdr3_aa: CASSRSESYEQYF
d_call: .; cdr3_length: 15; v_call: TRBV7-9; clone_size: .; j_call: TRBJ2-1; cdr3_nt: TGTGCCAGCAGCCATACGGGGGAAAGGTACAATGAGCAGTTCTTC; cdr3_aa: CASSHTGERYNEQFF
d_call: .; cdr3_length: 12; v_call: TRBV9; clone_size: .; j_call: TRBJ1-2; cdr3_nt: TGTGCCAGCAGCGTGAACAGAGATGGCTACACCTTC; cdr3_aa: CASSVNRDGYTF
d_call: .; cdr3_length: 13; v_call: TRBV30; clone_size: .; j_call: TRBJ1-1; cdr3_nt: TGTGCCTGGAGTCTGACAGCTAGCACTGAAGCTTTCTTT; cdr3_aa: CAWSLTASTEAFF
d_call: TRBD1; cdr3_length: 17; v_call: TRBV18; clone_size: .; j_call: TRBJ1-2; cdr3_nt: TGTGCCAGCTCACCAATGGGACAGGACTTTACTAACTATGGCTACACCTTC; cdr3_aa: CASSPMGQDFTNYGYTF
d_call: TRBD1; cdr3_length: 17; v_call: TRBV2; clone_size: .; j_call: TRBJ2-4; cdr3_nt: TGTGCCAGCAGTGAATACTGGGGGTCAGGGGGCAAAAACATTCAGTACTTC; cdr3_aa: CASSEYWGSGGKNIQYF
d_call: .; cdr3_length: 14; v_call: TRBV7-8; clone_size: .; j_call: TRBJ1-4; cdr3_nt: TGTGCCAGCAGCTCAGGAGGCGTTTGGGAAAAACTGTTTTTT; cdr3_aa: CASSSGGVWEKLFF
d_call: .; cdr3_length: 13; v_call: TRBV4-2; clone_size: .; j_call: TRBJ2-5; cdr3_nt: TGTGCCAGCAGCCAAGTACAATCGGGGGAGCAGTACTTC; cdr3_aa: CASSQVQSGEQYF
d_call: .; cdr3_length: 15; v_call: TRBV15; clone_size: .; j_call: TRBJ2-1; cdr3_nt: TGTGCCACCAGCAGAGACGGCGGCAGGGAGAATGAGCAGTTCTTC; cdr3_aa: CATSRDGGRENEQFF
d_call: TRBD2; cdr3_length: 18; v_call: TRBV4-2; clone_size: .; j_call: TRBJ2-3; cdr3_nt: TGTGCCAGCAGCCAAGATAGTCCAGCGGGAGGATGGACAGATACGCAGTATTTT; cdr3_aa: CASSQDSPAGGWTDTQYF
d_call: TRBD1; cdr3_length: 14; v_call: TRBV6-5; clone_size: .; j_call: TRBJ2-1; cdr3_nt: TGTGCCAGCAGTACCGGGACAGGGGTCAATGAGCAGTTCTTC; cdr3_aa: CASSTGTGVNEQFF
d_call: .; cdr3_length: 12; v_call: TRBV29-1; clone_size: .; j_call: TRBJ2-7; cdr3_nt: TGCAGCGTTGCCGGAGGGCTCTACGAGCAGTACTTC; cdr3_aa: CSVAGGLYEQYF
d_call: .; cdr3_length: 15; v_call: TRBV27; clone_size: .; j_call: TRBJ2-3; cdr3_nt: TGTGCCAGCAGTTTGGGGGGTCTGGGCACAGATACGCAGTATTTT; cdr3_aa: CASSLGGLGTDTQYF
d_call: .; cdr3_length: 14; v_call: TRBV5-6; clone_size: .; j_call: TRBJ2-3; cdr3_nt: TGTGCCAGCAGCTACAGGGTTCGCCCAGATACGCAGTATTTT; cdr3_aa: CASSYRVRPDTQYF
d_call: .; cdr3_length: 15; v_call: TRBV19; clone_size: once; j_call: TRBJ2-1; cdr3_nt: TGTGCCAGTAGTCCCCTGGAGACAGCCTACAATGAGCAGTTCTTC; cdr3_aa: CASSPLETAYNEQFF
d_call: .; cdr3_length: 17; v_call: TRBV7-4; clone_size: .; j_call: TRBJ1-1; cdr3_nt: TGTGCCAGCAGCTTAAAAGAGACTGTCCCCCTGGGTACTGAAGCTTTCTTT; cdr3_aa: CASSLKETVPLGTEAFF
d_call: .; cdr3_length: 16; v_call: TRBV13; clone_size: .; j_call: TRBJ2-3; cdr3_nt: TGTGCCAGCAGCCAGGCTGGCTCCTGGGTCACAGATACGCAGTATTTT; cdr3_aa: CASSQAGSWVTDTQYF
d_call: .; cdr3_length: 13; v_call: TRBV28; clone_size: .; j_call: TRBJ2-5; cdr3_nt: TGTGCCACCCAGGACAGTACTAAAGAGACCCAGTACTTC; cdr3_aa: CATQDSTKETQYF
d_call: .; cdr3_length: 13; v_call: TRBV18; clone_size: .; j_call: TRBJ2-7; cdr3_nt: TGTGCCAGCCCTTTTACGAAACCCTACGAGCAGTACTTC; cdr3_aa: CASPFTKPYEQYF
d_call: TRBD1; cdr3_length: 14; v_call: TRBV27; clone_size: .; j_call: TRBJ2-2; cdr3_nt: TGTGCCAGCAGTTTAGGGACAGGAAACGGGGAGCTGTTTTTT; cdr3_aa: CASSLGTGNGELFF
d_call: TRBD1; cdr3_length: 19; v_call: TRBV30; clone_size: .; j_call: TRBJ1-2; cdr3_nt: TGTGAGGGAGCCCTTTCCATGGACAGGGGGAAAGGGAACCTCTATGGCTACACCTTC; cdr3_aa: CEGALSMDRGKGNLYGYTF
d_call: .; cdr3_length: 15; v_call: TRBV7-8; clone_size: .; j_call: TRBJ2-5; cdr3_nt: TGTGCCAGCAGCCGAGGGGCCGCAGTCCAGGAGACCCAGTACTTC; cdr3_aa: CASSRGAAVQETQYF
d_call: .; cdr3_length: 13; v_call: TRBV4-1; clone_size: .; j_call: TRBJ2-7; cdr3_nt: TGCGCCAGCAGTGTGGGGGGATCCTACGAGCAGTACTTC; cdr3_aa: CASSVGGSYEQYF
d_call: .; cdr3_length: 16; v_call: TRBV27; clone_size: .; j_call: TRBJ2-1; cdr3_nt: TGTGCCAGCAGTTTAAGGACACCGAGCTCCTACAATGAGCAGTTCTTC; cdr3_aa: CASSLRTPSSYNEQFF
d_call: .; cdr3_length: 14; v_call: TRBV6-4; clone_size: .; j_call: TRBJ2-1; cdr3_nt: TGTGCCAGCAGTGATGTTGGGGACGCCCATGAGCAGTTCTTC; cdr3_aa: CASSDVGDAHEQFF
d_call: TRBD1; cdr3_length: 14; v_call: TRBV7-9; clone_size: .; j_call: TRBJ2-7; cdr3_nt: TGTGCCAGCAGCTTAGTCGGGACAGGGGTCGAGCAGTACTTC; cdr3_aa: CASSLVGTGVEQYF